This TCR beta chain was observed in a study of blood T cell repertoires in COVID-19. Study-level background: The cDNA or gDNA used as material had been derived from T cells, B-cell-depleted T cells, or PBMCs.

The V gene lost 3 bases and the J gene lost 5 bases, with 10 bases spanning the gap. The CDR3 loop spans 13 amino acids. Methods used by the authors: Amplified reference gene primers provided the basis for estimating nucleated cell counts. Produced via immunoSEQ multiplex PCR; TCRdb's table is partial and in-frame only. V, J and clone size are taken as reported in that table, and D and trimming were inferred from the DNA itself. Among roughly 45,000 clones, 90% were seen once, and the ten largest hold under 20%. Sequencing was done on a sample of peripheral blood. This chain links TRBV12-3 or TRBV12-4 with TRBJ1-2; no clear D gene. This clonotype originated in a man aged 70-80 years with active COVID-19. CDR3 region: CASSLVRSYGYTF. CDR3 DNA: TGTGCCAGCAGTTTGGTTCGGAGTTATGGCTACACCTTC.